These 26 T cell receptor beta chains originate from one sample sequenced in a study of T-cell memory formation after mild COVID-19 (dated by TCRdb to the early 2020s). Libraries were prepared through 5' RACE. TCRdb records Illumina NovaSeq 6000 as the sequencer. Using fastp trimming at Q25 and MiXCR clonotype assembly, TCRdb reanalyzed the public sequencing data and kept in-frame beta chains. Rows matching on CDR3 protein sequence are summarized as one entry with the most common DNA and genes. Present in this sample are roughly 190,000 distinct CDR3 sequences, 25% to 35% of which were seen just once. About 10% of the sample belongs to the ten largest clones. The source material was PBMCs or a T cell subset sorted from them (not recorded which). These receptors originate from an adult woman who had mild COVID-19 (a few samples of this study predate the infection). The sample titles of this study are shuffled in the database, so cell type and time point are left out; the donor was told from shared clones.

This sequence joins TRBV2 and TRBJ2-7; D is undetermined. The V end lost 8 bases, the J end lost 9 bases, and 14 bases lay between the germline ends. Per the germline V gene, CDR1 is SNHLY and CDR2 is FYNNEI. The CDR3 sequence is 11 residues long. Here the CDR3 DNA reads TGTGCCAGCGCTCCGAATTTCGGGCAGTACTTC. As protein: CASAPNFGQYF.

V is TRBV7-9 and J is TRBJ1-1; D ambiguous. V gave up 8 bases and J gave up 2 bases, with 9 bases separating them. The CDR3 consists of 12 residues. From germline, CDR1 is SEHNR and CDR2 FQNEAQ (reference sequence). The CDR3 coding sequence is TGTGCCAGCGTGTCAGTAAACACTGAAGCTTTCTTT. Its protein product is CASVSVNTEAFF.

There are a few counts of this clonotype. The chain uses TRBV19 and TRBJ2-2; D not resolved. This CDR3 comprises 13 residues. The V end was cut by 7 bases, the J end by 4 bases, with 10 bases between. CDR1 is LNHDA, CDR2 SQIVND, per germline (reference sequence). CDR3 sequence: CASNLITTGELFF. CDR3 sequence (DNA): TGTGCCAGTAATTTAATTACCACCGGGGAGCTGTTTTTT.

The chain carries TRBV5-5 and TRBJ1-1; no firm D call. V shed 5 bases and J shed 8 bases, with 16 bases lying between them. The CDR3 covers 13 residues. CDR1 and CDR2 (germline): SGHKS, YYEKEE (reference sequence). The CDR3 DNA follows: TGTGCCAGCAGTTCGACACCACCCGGAGAAGCTTTCTTT. Residues: CASSSTPPGEAFF.

This clonotype was detected a few times. This rearrangement joins TRBV4-2 to TRBJ2-3, with a weak D call TRBD2 (6 bases). CDR1 LGHNA and CDR2 YNFKEQ come from the germline V gene. The CDR3 is 18 amino acids. The germline V and J ends were trimmed by 0 bases and 3 bases, with 19 bases remaining between them. CDR3 DNA sequence: TGTGCCAGCAGCCAAGATCTCCGGGGGATTACCAGGACAGATACGCAGTATTTT. Translated: CASSQDLRGITRTDTQYF.

This sequence joins TRBV12-3 or TRBV12-4 and TRBJ1-2, with D uncertain. The CDR3 consists of 14 residues. The V gene lost 2 bases and the J gene lost 2 bases, with 9 bases spanning the gap. The CDR3 reads CASSLSGGNYGYTF. CDR3 DNA sequence: TGTGCCAGCAGTTTATCGGGCGGGAACTATGGCTACACCTTC.

This chain connects TRBV29-1 to TRBJ2-3; 8 bases are a match to TRBD2. J was trimmed by 0 bases and V by 5 bases; bases with no gene match: 10. This CDR3 spans 16 amino acids. The V gene's germline CDR1 is SQVTM and CDR2 ANQGSEA. CDR3 protein: CSVPASGFSSTDTQYF. The CDR3 coding sequence is TGCAGCGTTCCGGCTAGCGGGTTCTCTAGCACAGATACGCAGTATTTT.

This clonotype was detected only a few times. The J gene is TRBJ2-5, the V gene TRBV6-2 or TRBV6-3; 9 bases match TRBD2. After removal of 10 bases from V and 5 bases from J, the junction contained 11 bases not matched to a gene. Germline loops: CDR1 MNHEY, CDR2 SVGEGT. The CDR3 runs to 14 residues. CDR3 DNA sequence: TGTGCCACCCGGGTAGCGGGAGATCGGGAGACCCAGTACTTC. Amino acid sequence: CATRVAGDRETQYF.

The chain is built from TRBV12-3 or TRBV12-4 and TRBJ2-3; 8 bases are shared with TRBD2. This CDR3 spans 17 amino acids. Trimming at V came to 4 bases and at J to 2 bases, leaving 11 bases not matched to a gene. CDR3 in amino acids: CASSWGKVAGPTDTQYF. The CDR3 DNA reads TGTGCCAGCAGTTGGGGGAAGGTAGCGGGACCCACAGATACGCAGTATTTT.

Many counts were recorded for this clonotype. This chain links TRBV7-8 with TRBJ2-5, with 7 bases lining up with TRBD2. V shed 5 bases, J shed 4 bases, and the junction held 7 bases outside the gene matches. The CDR3 is 14 amino acids. In germline, CDR1 is SGHVS, CDR2 FQNEAQ. CDR3 in amino acids: CASSPRGGRETQYF. CDR3 nucleotide sequence: TGTGCCAGCAGCCCTCGCGGGGGACGAGAGACCCAGTACTTC.

This rearrangement joins TRBV7-9 to TRBJ1-1, with D possibly matching TRBD1 (6 bases). Germline-derived CDR1 and CDR2 are SEHNR and FQNEAQ (reference sequence). The CDR3 has 15 residues. The V end was cut by 1 base, the J end by 1 base, with 10 bases between. Here the CDR3 reads CASSLEGTKNTEAFF. In nucleotides, the CDR3 is TGTGCCAGCAGCTTAGAAGGGACAAAGAACACTGAAGCTTTCTTT. The full variable domain, rest sourced from reference TRBV7-9 and TRBJ1-1, is DTGVSQNPRHKITKRGQNVTFRCDPISEHNRLYWYRQTLGQGPEFLTYFQNEAQLEKSRLLSDRFSAERPKGSFSTLEIQRTEQGDSAMYLCASSLEGTKNTEAFFGQGTRLTVV.

CDR3 DNA sequence: TGTGCCAGCAGCCCCGGGGCTACTAGCGGGGACAACGAGCAGTACTTC. It encodes CASSPGATSGDNEQYF. V is TRBV7-6 and J is TRBJ2-7; 10 bases are shared with TRBD2. Germline CDR1 reads SGHVS; CDR2 reads FNYEAQ. Trimming took 5 bases from V and 5 from J; bases not matched to a gene: 12. The CDR3 runs to 16 residues.

This clonotype showed up just a few times. V usage is TRBV10-3 and J usage is TRBJ2-1, with no clear D. Per germline, CDR1 ENHRY and CDR2 SYGVKD. The germline V and J ends were trimmed by 3 bases and 8 bases, with 8 bases remaining between them. The CDR3 spans 12 residues. The CDR3 region has the DNA TGTGCCATCAGTGAAAGCTTGCATGAGCAGTTCTTC. Its protein product is CAISESLHEQFF.

This clonotype was counted a few times. The genes are TRBV7-6 and TRBJ2-6; 9 bases line up with TRBD1. The ends lost 5 bases at V and 0 bases at J; junction bases unmatched: 14. There are 20 residues in the CDR3. Looked up from germline, CDR1 is SGHVS and CDR2 is FNYEAQ. CDR3 in amino acids: CASSQPGQGPSYSGANVLTF. The DNA for the CDR3 is TGTGCCAGCAGCCAACCGGGACAGGGACCCTCTTACTCTGGGGCCAACGTCCTGACTTTC. Looking up the rest from reference TRBV7-6 and TRBJ2-6 gives the full variable domain: GAGVSQSPRYKVTKRGQDVALRCDPISGHVSLYWYRQALGQGPEFLTYFNYEAQQDKSGLPNDRFSAERPEGSISTLTIQRTEQRDSAMYRCASSQPGQGPSYSGANVLTFGAGSRLTVL.

Only a few counts were recorded for this clonotype. V gene TRBV19 combines with J gene TRBJ2-1, with D maybe TRBD2 (7 bases). The V end was cut by 5 bases, the J end by 7 bases, with 21 bases between. Germline CDR1 and CDR2: LNHDA and SQIVND (reference sequence). The CDR3 is 16 residues long. CDR3 sequence (DNA): TGTGCCAGTAGTCCGGAAGGAGGGAGGGGGTTAAATGAGCAGTTCTTC. Protein product: CASSPEGGRGLNEQFF.

The sample holds a few counts of this clonotype. The CDR3 is CASSLAPRGYNEQFF. The CDR3, as DNA: TGTGCCAGCAGCTTAGCGCCACGAGGCTACAATGAGCAGTTCTTC. The chain has TRBV7-8 and TRBJ2-1; D is ambiguous. Germline CDR1 and CDR2: SGHVS and FQNEAQ. This CDR3 has 15 amino acids. The V end was cut by 0 bases, the J end by 3 bases, with 9 bases between.

This chain connects TRBV5-1 to TRBJ2-3, with D perhaps assigned TRBD1 or TRBD2 (5 bases each). This CDR3 spans 15 amino acids. Germline V CDR1 and CDR2: SGHRS, YFSETQ. Trimming pared 6 bases from V and 2 bases from J, leaving 16 bases between. CDR3 nucleotide sequence: TGCGCCAGCACCCTCGCCTCGGGGCTCACAGATACGCAGTATTTT. This encodes CASTLASGLTDTQYF.

This clonotype has just a few counts. The chain uses TRBV5-1 and TRBJ1-1, with D perhaps TRBD1 (5 bases). Germline V lookup: CDR1 SGHRS, CDR2 YFSETQ. The V gene lost 0 bases and the J gene lost 7 bases, with 19 bases spanning the gap. The CDR3 loop spans 16 amino acids. CDR3 nucleotide sequence: TGCGCCAGCAGCTTGGGTGACAGCCATATCTATTATGAAGCTTTCTTT. Translation: CASSLGDSHIYYEAFF. The variable domain in full, completed from reference TRBV5-1 and TRBJ1-1, reads KAGVTQTPRYLIKTRGQQVTLSCSPISGHRSVSWYQQTPGQGLQFLFEYFSETQRNKGNFPGRFSGRQFSNSRSEMNVSTLELGDSALYLCASSLGDSHIYYEAFFGQGTRLTVV.

The chain links TRBV5-1 to TRBJ1-1; 8 nucleotides agree with TRBD1. The germline CDR1 and CDR2 sequences are SGHRS and YFSETQ. With 4 bases clipped from V and 6 bases from J, the junction kept 8 bases outside the gene matches. This CDR3 is built from 14 residues. CDR3 nucleotide sequence: TGCGCCAGCAGCGCGGACAGGGATTTGGCTGAAGCTTTCTTT. Encoded protein: CASSADRDLAEAFF.

Only a few counts were recorded for this clonotype. The chain joins TRBV7-6 to TRBJ2-7, with D unresolved. The CDR3 sequence is 13 residues long. The V gene's germline CDR1 is SGHVS and CDR2 FNYEAQ. The germline V and J ends were trimmed by 1 base and 6 bases, with 10 bases remaining between them. Here the CDR3 reads CASSLGPPAEQYF. CDR3 in DNA: TGTGCCAGCAGCTTAGGACCCCCCGCCGAGCAGTACTTC.

The gene calls are TRBV7-8 and TRBJ2-7; perhaps TRBD2 as D (6 bases). The CDR3 sequence is 17 residues long. V was clipped by 0 bases and J by 2 bases, with 17 bases between them. Per the germline V gene, CDR1 is SGHVS and CDR2 is FQNEAQ. The CDR3 region has the DNA TGTGCCAGCAGCTTAGCATTCGGGACTCCCCGAACCTACGAGCAGTACTTC. Amino acids: CASSLAFGTPRTYEQYF.

The chain is built from TRBV11-2 and TRBJ2-7, with TRBD1 matching over 7 bases. Germline V gives CDR1 SGHAT, CDR2 FQNNGV. The junction had 13 bases not matched to a gene; V was cut back by 4 bases and J by 1 base. CDR3 size: 17 residues. As DNA, the CDR3 is TGTGCCAGCAGCTCCCTCCTCCCGGGACAGCCTTCCTACGAGCAGTACTTC. It codes for CASSSLLPGQPSYEQYF.

This clonotype was seen only a few times. The rearrangement uses TRBV20-1 and TRBJ2-3; no clear D gene. The CDR3 has 15 residues. The V gene lost 3 bases and the J gene lost 2 bases, with 15 bases spanning the gap. In germline, CDR1 is DFQATT, CDR2 SNEGSKA (reference sequence). Here the CDR3 DNA reads TGCAGTGCTAGTGATCCTTCCCGAGTCACAGATACGCAGTATTTT. Amino acid sequence: CSASDPSRVTDTQYF.

The chain recombines TRBV20-1 with TRBJ1-5; D is uncertain. The V gene lost 3 bases and the J gene lost 3 bases, with 12 bases spanning the gap. The germline V gene has CDR1 DFQATT and CDR2 SNEGSKA (reference sequence). This CDR3 is built from 14 residues. The CDR3 spells CSASRGQLNQPQHF. CDR3 DNA: TGCAGTGCTAGTCGTGGGCAGCTCAATCAGCCCCAGCATTTT.

The V gene is TRBV7-9, the J gene TRBJ2-3, with D perhaps matching TRBD2 (5 bases). V was clipped by 2 bases and J by 2 bases, with 11 bases between them. Germline values: CDR1 SEHNR, CDR2 FQNEAQ (reference sequence). The CDR3 spans 15 residues. Written as DNA, the CDR3 is TGTGCCAGCAGCTTAAGAACGGGGTCCACAGATACGCAGTATTTT. Translated, it gives CASSLRTGSTDTQYF. Using reference TRBV7-9 and TRBJ2-3 for the parts outside the CDR3, the full variable domain is DTGVSQNPRHKITKRGQNVTFRCDPISEHNRLYWYRQTLGQGPEFLTYFQNEAQLEKSRLLSDRFSAERPKGSFSTLEIQRTEQGDSAMYLCASSLRTGSTDTQYFGPGTRLTVL.

This clonotype has a handful of counts. This chain uses TRBV25-1 with TRBJ2-5, with D tentatively TRBD1 (6 bases). CDR1 and CDR2 from the germline V gene are MGHDK and SYGVNS. V was trimmed by 4 bases and J by 4 bases, leaving 13 bases between them. The CDR3 is 14 residues long. CDR3 region: CASSAGQSGETQYF. The CDR3 DNA is TGTGCCAGCAGTGCTGGACAGTCCGGAGAGACCCAGTACTTC.